This T cell receptor (beta chain) was identified in a study of human versus mouse CDR3 diversity and MHC coevolution. Study at large: immunoSEQ was reported to reach one in 200,000 T cells sensitivity. Between roughly 5.5 x 10^6 and 1.6 x 10^7 valid reads came from each sample. Study-level results: Mice had fewer CDR3 deletions and insertions than humans on average.

Sequencing used immunoSEQ multiplex PCR; TCRdb keeps in-frame clones, though not all of them. This sample has tens of thousands of clones, with 85% to 95% found just once. Comments on this clone: Its specificity is not known.

Trimming removed 8 bases at V and 5 bases at J, with 18 bases between. Germline V gene data show CDR1 as MNHEY and CDR2 as SMNVEV (reference sequence). This CDR3 has 14 residues. The TCR comes from a person between 60 and 70 years old in good health. The chain joins TRBV27 to TRBJ1-1, with D maybe TRBD1 (6 bases). What was sequenced was naive CD4+ T cells from blood. The subset: CD45RO-negative CD62L-positive naive CD4 T cells. CDR3 sequence (DNA): TGTGCCAGCCCCTCCCTAGGGGGGGGAACTGAAGCTTTCTTT. Protein: CASPSLGGGTEAFF.